The following is a T cell receptor beta chain sequence with its context. What it binds is unknown. The time point was: peripheral blood 6 weeks after treatment start. Patients had urothelial carcinoma that was locally advanced or metastatic. The sample belongs to a study of PD-L1 blockade in urothelial cancer. As for the study in general: About 90% of the roughly 30 patients comprised males who had bladder-origin urothelial cancer. In terms of prior chemotherapy, patients had received 0 to 3 regimens.

General observations from the study: Tumor-associated clones in the blood of durable-benefit patients grew more at 3 weeks.

TCRdb's table, derived via immunoSEQ multiplex PCR, lists solely in-frame clones and lacks some. The data contain some 120,000 clones, more than 85% of them seen just once; the ten biggest clones take up about 1.8%. This receptor was identified in a man between 60 and 75 years old with urothelial cancer. The specimen was PBMCs, collected around atezolizumab (anti-PD-L1) treatment.

CDR3 sequence: CASSFLTWQETQYF. In nucleotides, the CDR3 is TGTGCCAGCAGCTTCTTGACATGGCAAGAGACCCAGTACTTC. V is TRBV5-5 and J is TRBJ2-5; no clear D. Trimming removed 2 bases at V and 2 bases at J, with 10 bases between. Germline CDR1 SGHKS, CDR2 YYEKEE (reference sequence). The CDR3 contains 14 residues. Supplemented by reference TRBV5-5 and TRBJ2-5, the full variable domain reads DAGVTQSPTHLIKTRGQQVTLRCSPISGHKSVSWYQQVLGQGPQFIFQYYEKEERGRGNFPDRFSARQFPNYSSELNVNALLLGDSALYLCASSFLTWQETQYFGPGTRLLVL.